Listed here are 18 T cell receptor beta chains from one sample, sequenced in a study of cytomegalovirus exposure and HLA in healthy donors (dated by TCRdb to 2016 to 2017). To prepare the library, the immunoSEQ multiplex PCR assay was applied. The multiplex PCR relied on a mix of 60 forward primers for TCR Vbeta segments and 13 reverse primers for TCR Jbeta segments. The table comes from immuneACCESS by way of TCRdb, which keeps in-frame sequences with V and J called. Part of the clones is missing from these tables; in studies checked, under half for an unresolved V gene and the rest for unknown reasons. The sample table contains about 120,000 clones; only one count was recorded for 75% of them. Of the sample, approximately 3% is held by the ten largest clones. Sequencing used PBMCs. These receptors were obtained from a woman aged 40 to 50 in good health and CMV-seropositive.

The gene calls are TRBV29-1 and TRBJ1-1; 8 nucleotides line up with TRBD1. The germline CDR1 and CDR2 sequences are SQVTM and ANQGSEA. The CDR3 consists of 13 residues. V lost 8 bases to trimming and J lost 6 bases; unmatched junction nucleotides: 11. The CDR3 DNA reads as TGCAGCTCGAAGCCCTTACAGGGGGCTGAAGCTTTCTTT. This gives the protein CSSKPLQGAEAFF.

This rearrangement joins TRBV2 to TRBJ1-2, with 9 bases identical to TRBD1. The CDR3 loop spans 13 amino acids. J was trimmed by 8 bases and V by 5 bases; bases with no gene match: 6. Germline V lookup: CDR1 SNHLY, CDR2 FYNNEI. The CDR3 DNA reads TGTGCCAGCAGTAATACAGGGGGCAGGGGCTACACCTTC. Its protein is CASSNTGGRGYTF. The full variable domain, in which reference TRBV2 and TRBJ1-2 provide the parts outside the CDR3, is EPEVTQTPSHQVTQMGQEVILRCVPISNHLYFYWYRQILGQKVEFLVSFYNNEISEKSEIFDDQFSVERPDGSNFTLKIRSTKLEDSAMYFCASSNTGGRGYTFGSGTRLTVV.

The chain couples TRBV30 to TRBJ1-2, with TRBD1 identical over 8 bases. Germline values: CDR1 GTSNPN, CDR2 SVGIG (reference sequence). CDR3 length equals 14 residues. V shed 1 base, J shed 7 bases, and the junction held 8 bases outside the gene matches. The CDR3 sequence: CAWSEQTGGSGYTF. For the CDR3, the DNA is TGTGCCTGGAGTGAACAAACAGGGGGAAGTGGCTACACCTTC. The whole variable domain, filled in from reference TRBV30 and TRBJ1-2, reads SQTIHQWPATLVQPVGSPLSLECTVEGTSNPNLYWYRQAAGRGLQLLFYSVGIGQISSEVPQNLSASRPQDRQFILSSKKLLLSDSGFYLCAWSEQTGGSGYTFGSGTRLTVV.

The rearrangement uses TRBV9 and TRBJ1-2, with a possible D match to TRBD1 (6 bases). Germline V lookup: CDR1 SGDLS, CDR2 YYNGEE. The CDR3 contains 15 residues. Deletions cut 0 bases from V and 2 bases from J, with 11 bases between. In nucleotides, the CDR3 is TGTGCCAGCAGCGTAGACGTACAGGGAAACTATGGCTACACCTTC. Encoded protein: CASSVDVQGNYGYTF.

V gene TRBV28 combines with J gene TRBJ1-2; weak D call: TRBD1 (6 bases). V lost 1 base and J 6 bases, leaving 15 bases between the germline ends. Per the germline V gene, CDR1 is MDHEN and CDR2 is SYDVKM. The CDR3 runs 15 residues. The CDR3 loop is CASSLSQGLWHGYTF. The CDR3 coding sequence is TGTGCCAGCAGTTTATCGCAGGGGCTATGGCATGGCTACACCTTC.

V gene TRBV7-9 combines with J gene TRBJ2-2, with a possible D match to TRBD2 (6 bases). The CDR3 contains 15 residues. Trimming took off 1 base at V and 7 bases at J, with 13 bases between the two ends. Germline loops: CDR1 SEHNR, CDR2 FQNEAQ (reference sequence). The CDR3 sequence is CASSLGGASGGELFF. The CDR3 region has the DNA TGTGCCAGCAGCTTAGGCGGGGCGTCTGGCGGGGAGCTGTTTTTT.

To note about this clone: A junction end diverges from the germline sequence, so it may reflect a read error. The chain links TRBV7-9 to TRBJ2-1, with 7 nucleotides matching TRBD2. Germline CDR1 reads SEHNR; CDR2 reads FQNEAQ (reference sequence). The length of the CDR3 is 13 residues. CDR3 coding DNA: TGTTCCAGCAGCATACTCGCTTCCGGGGGGTCTGTCTTC. Protein sequence: CSSSILASGGSVF.

The V call is TRBV6-4, the J call TRBJ2-2; 7 nucleotides match TRBD2. This CDR3 has 13 amino acids. After removal of 2 bases from V and 6 bases from J, the junction contained 0 bases not matched to a gene. Germline loops: CDR1 MRHNA, CDR2 SNTAGT. CDR3 loop: CASSDGLAGELFF. DNA of the CDR3: TGTGCCAGCAGTGACGGACTAGCCGGGGAGCTGTTTTTT.

This sequence joins TRBV27 and TRBJ2-1; the match to TRBD2 covers 9 bases. CDR3 length equals 16 residues. The V gene end was trimmed by 4 bases and the J gene end by 5 bases; junction bases not matched to a gene: 9. Germline CDR1 MNHEY, CDR2 SMNVEV (reference sequence). The CDR3 bases are TGTGCCAGCAGTTCTGCTGGTGCGGGGGGGAACAATGAGCAGTTCTTC. Translated: CASSSAGAGGNNEQFF.

The chain uses TRBV7-2 and TRBJ2-5; D is perhaps TRBD2 (5 bases). V shed 5 bases and J shed 0 bases, with 13 bases lying between them. The CDR3 spans 15 residues. Germline CDR1 reads SGHTA; CDR2 reads FQGNSA. The CDR3 reads CASSPGTAHQETQYF. CDR3 nucleotides: TGTGCCAGCAGCCCGGGAACAGCCCACCAAGAGACCCAGTACTTC.

This sequence joins TRBV6-1 and TRBJ1-5; TRBD1 matches 10 bases. V lost 2 bases, J lost 3 bases, and 16 bases stayed unmatched. Germline-derived CDR1 and CDR2 are MNHNS and SASEGT. This CDR3 region has 20 residues. The CDR3 sequence is CASSERQGAEFRRYNQPQHF. CDR3 bases: TGTGCCAGCAGTGAACGACAGGGGGCAGAATTCAGGAGATACAATCAGCCCCAGCATTTT.

This clone came up a few times. The chain couples TRBV6-4 to TRBJ2-2; D is unclear. With 2 bases removed from V and 0 bases from J, the gap between germline ends came to 7 bases. The CDR3 runs 15 residues. Germline V gene data show CDR1 as MRHNA and CDR2 as SNTAGT. CDR3 DNA: TGTGCCAGCAGTGACGACACAGCGAACACCGGGGAGCTGTTTTTT. Protein sequence: CASSDDTANTGELFF.

This clone occurred a few times. The chain recombines TRBV5-6 with TRBJ2-5; 10 bases agree with TRBD1. The CDR3 has 15 amino acids. Looked up from germline, CDR1 is SGHDT and CDR2 is YYEEEE. V shed 3 bases and J 5 bases; nucleotides not matched to a gene: 7. The CDR3 sequence is CASSSGQGDGETQYF. The CDR3 DNA follows: TGTGCCAGCAGCTCAGGACAGGGGGATGGGGAGACCCAGTACTTC.

The chain uses TRBV9 and TRBJ1-4; 9 bases map to TRBD1. The CDR3 covers 15 residues. The germline V gene has CDR1 SGDLS and CDR2 YYNGEE. The junction had 1 base not matched to a gene; V was cut back by 0 bases and J by 4 bases. The CDR3 DNA reads TGTGCCAGCAGCGTAGGGGACAGGGATAATGAAAAACTGTTTTTT. Translation: CASSVGDRDNEKLFF.

The sample holds one count of this clone. V usage is TRBV5-4 and J usage is TRBJ1-1, with D perhaps matching TRBD1 (5 bases). Trimming cost V 3 bases and J 3 bases, with 9 bases left between them. The CDR3 length is 13 residues. In germline, CDR1 is SGHNT, CDR2 YYREEE (reference sequence). CDR3 nucleotide sequence: TGTGCCAGCAGCTGGGGGAGGGACACTGAAGCTTTCTTT. Amino acids: CASSWGRDTEAFF.

CDR3 DNA: TGTGCCAGCTCACCCGTGGACAGGGAAGCTTTCTTT. Translation gives CASSPVDREAFF. The genes are TRBV18 and TRBJ1-1, with TRBD1 identical over 7 bases. Germline CDR1 and CDR2: KGHSH and LQKENI. This CDR3 region has 12 residues. The ends lost 3 bases at V and 8 bases at J; junction bases unmatched: 3. The full variable domain, completed using reference TRBV18 and TRBJ1-1, is NAGVMQNPRHLVRRRGQEARLRCSPMKGHSHVYWYRQLPEEGLKFMVYLQKENIIDESGMPKERFSAEFPKEGPSILRIQQVVRGDSAAYFCASSPVDREAFFGQGTRLTVV.

V usage is TRBV28 and J usage is TRBJ2-1; no definite D call. The ends were cut back, 5 bases at V and 0 bases at J, with 11 bases in the middle. The germline CDR1 and CDR2 sequences are MDHEN and SYDVKM. The CDR3 covers 15 residues. CDR3 amino acids: CASSQSSSSYNEQFF. The CDR3 DNA is TGTGCCAGCAGTCAATCGTCGAGCTCCTACAATGAGCAGTTCTTC.

This rearrangement joins TRBV15 to TRBJ1-5; D may be TRBD1 (5 bases). V dropped 3 bases and J dropped 2 bases, with 8 bases sitting between them. This CDR3 has 14 amino acids. The germline CDR1 and CDR2 sequences are LNHNV and YYDKDF (reference sequence). The CDR3 DNA is TGTGCCACCAGCAGCGGAGGGGGCAATCAGCCCCAGCATTTT. Residues: CATSSGGGNQPQHF. Supplemented by reference TRBV15 and TRBJ1-5, the full variable domain reads DAMVIQNPRYQVTQFGKPVTLSCSQTLNHNVMYWYQQKSSQAPKLLFHYYDKDFNNEADTPDNFQSRRPNTSFCFLDIRSPGLGDTAMYLCATSSGGGNQPQHFGDGTRLSIL.